Each of the 19 T cell receptor beta chains below was sequenced from the same sample in a study of Tregs in tolerant kidney transplant recipients. Mixed chimerism was transient after nonmyeloablative marrow transplants from related graft donors. Libraries were prepared by immunoSEQ multiplex PCR; TCRdb keeps only in-frame clonotypes and omits some of them. This table lists 6,000 or so clones. The sample here was CD4+ T cells from blood (PBMCs), taken 6 months after the transplant. The origin of the receptors is a human patient who received a combined kidney and bone marrow transplant. Some T cells may have come from the graft donor.

With regard to this clone: Read data end 3 residues before the CDR3 end; the end is taken from the germline J gene. This sequence joins TRBV7-2 and TRBJ2-2; 9 positions agree with TRBD2. Germline CDR1 is SGHTA and CDR2 is FQGNSA. V shed 2 bases and J 5 bases; nucleotides not matched to a gene: 0. The CDR3 length is 14 residues. The sequenced part of the CDR3 DNA is TGTGCCAGCAGCTTAACTAGCGGGACCGGGGAG. This sequence encodes CASSLTSGTGE. The entire CDR3 protein reads CASSLTSGTGELFF.

Details on this clone: The read ends 3 residues shy of where the CDR3 ends; the end is completed using the germline J gene. The chain recombines TRBV19 with TRBJ2-3, with 14 bases matching TRBD2. The V gene's germline CDR1 is LNHDA and CDR2 SQIVND (reference sequence). The length of the CDR3 is 16 residues. The V segment lost 5 bases and the J segment 2 bases; nucleotides outside the gene matches: 3. This CDR3 is CASSETSGRATDTQYF. CDR3 bases read: TGTGCCAGTAGTGAGACTAGCGGGAGGGCCACAGATACG.

Of note for this clone: With the read ending 3 residues before the CDR3 end, the germline J gene is used to fill in that end. The chain is built from TRBV6-1 and TRBJ1-1, with 8 bases fitting TRBD1. The CDR3 has 15 residues. The germline V gene has CDR1 MNHNS and CDR2 SASEGT. The DNA read from the CDR3 is TGTGCCAGCAGTGAACCCCGGACAGGGATTTACGAA. This codes for CASSEPRTGIYE. The full CDR3 sequence reads CASSEPRTGIYEAFF.

Concerning this clone: From the germline J gene comes the end of the CDR3, since the read stops 3 residues before it. V and J are TRBV20-1 and TRBJ1-6; 7 bases agree with TRBD1. Germline lookup yields CDR1 DFQATT and CDR2 SNEGSKA (reference sequence). J was trimmed by 5 bases and V by 4 bases; bases with no gene match: 8. The CDR3 is 15 amino acids. Here the CDR3 reads CSATKGQLDNSPLHF. The DNA read from the CDR3 is TGCAGTGCTACCAAGGGACAGCTTGATAATTCACCC.

With respect to this clone: The read ends 3 residues shy of where the CDR3 ends; the end is completed using the germline J gene. The chain employs TRBV3-1 (or the pseudogene TRBV3-2) and TRBJ2-3; 9 bases line up with TRBD1. Unmatched junction bases numbered 2, after V lost 2 bases and J lost 5 bases. The CDR3 has 14 amino acids. Germline assignment: CDR1 LGHDT and CDR2 YNNKEL (reference sequence). Incomplete CDR3 DNA: TGTGCCAGCAGCCAACGGACAGGGGTAGATACG. Its translation: CASSQRTGVDT. The entire CDR3 is CASSQRTGVDTQYF.

Judged by frequency, this clone is medium-sized. From the germline J gene comes the end of the CDR3, since the read stops 3 residues before it. V gene TRBV18 combines with J gene TRBJ1-1, with 7 nucleotides matching TRBD1. The germline V gene encodes CDR1 KGHSH and CDR2 LQKENI. V lost 6 bases to trimming and J lost 3 bases; unmatched junction nucleotides: 4. The CDR3 is 13 amino acids. CDR3 bases read: TGTGCCAGCTCTCCCGACAGGGACACTGAA. This sequence encodes CASSPDRDTE. The whole CDR3 reads CASSPDRDTEAFF.

This clone is called medium-sized based on its frequency. The read gets to within 3 residues of the CDR3 end, and the germline J gene fills in the rest. The V gene is TRBV5-1, the J gene TRBJ2-2; TRBD1 matches 8 bases. Losses at the gene ends were 4 bases for V and 1 base for J; bases not matched to a gene: 3. Germline V gene lookup returns CDR1 SGHRS and CDR2 YFSETQ. The CDR3 consists of 15 residues. The CDR3 is CASSMGTGNTGELFF. Incomplete CDR3 DNA: TGCGCCAGCAGCATGGGGACAGGGAACACCGGGGAG.

This clone is called medium-sized (0.01 to 0.1%) based on its frequency. The CDR3 extends 3 residues past the end of the read, so its final part is completed from the germline J gene. The chain is built from TRBV28 and TRBJ1-5; 11 positions match TRBD1. The CDR3 totals 14 residues. From germline, CDR1 is MDHEN and CDR2 SYDVKM. With 6 bases clipped from V and 6 bases from J, the junction kept 4 bases outside the gene matches. The part of the CDR3 DNA that was read is TGTGCCAGCAGCACGGACAGGGGGCGTCAGCCC. It specifies CASSTDRGRQP. Given in full, the CDR3 is CASSTDRGRQPQHF.

To note about this clone: The CDR3 end lies 3 residues beyond the end of the read and is filled in from the germline J gene. The V call is TRBV12-3 or TRBV12-4, the J call TRBJ1-5; D is ambiguous. The V end lost 5 bases, the J end lost 0 bases, and 14 bases lay between the germline ends. This CDR3 region has 16 residues. Incomplete CDR3 DNA: TGTGCCAGCAGTCGTTTCTCCCGGGGTAGCAATCAGCCC. It encodes CASSRFSRGSNQP. The whole CDR3 sequence is CASSRFSRGSNQPQHF.

Remarks on this clone: Read data end 3 residues before the CDR3 end; the end is taken from the germline J gene. The J gene is TRBJ2-5, the V gene TRBV20-1; TRBD1 is a possible D gene (5 bases). V gave up 7 bases and J gave up 5 bases, with 17 bases separating them. Germline V lookup: CDR1 DFQATT, CDR2 SNEGSKA (reference sequence). The CDR3 has 13 residues. CDR3 DNA, as far as it was read: TGCAGTGGAAATTTCCAGGGTGTGGAGACC. Translation gives CSGNFQGVET. The full-length CDR3 reads as CSGNFQGVETQYF.

This clone counts as large (0.1 to 1%) by frequency. The read gets to within 3 residues of the CDR3 end, and the germline J gene fills in the rest. The V and J genes are TRBV20-1 and TRBJ2-3, with a possible D match to TRBD2 (5 bases). With 0 bases removed from V and 0 bases from J, the gap between germline ends came to 10 bases. The CDR3 runs 15 residues. Germline CDR1 DFQATT, CDR2 SNEGSKA (reference sequence). CDR3 region: CSARDFGGSTDTQYF. CDR3 bases read: TGCAGTGCTAGAGATTTTGGCGGGAGCACAGATACG.

The DNA read from the CDR3 is TGTGCCAGCAGGACCGACAGGGGGGCGCCTGGGGCCAACGTC. This gives the protein CASRTDRGAPGANV. The entire CDR3 reads CASRTDRGAPGANVLTF. V gene TRBV2 combines with J gene TRBJ2-6; 9 bases match TRBD1. Read data end 3 residues before the CDR3 end; the end is taken from the germline J gene. The CDR3 runs 17 residues. Trimming cost V 6 bases and J 2 bases; bases outside gene matches: 8. Germline V lookup: CDR1 SNHLY, CDR2 FYNNEI. The full variable domain, completed using reference TRBV2 and TRBJ2-6, is EPEVTQTPSHQVTQMGQEVILRCVPISNHLYFYWYRQILGQKVEFLVSFYNNEISEKSEIFDDQFSVERPDGSNFTLKIRSTKLEDSAMYFCASRTDRGAPGANVLTFGAGSRLTVL.

Of note for this clone: The CDR3 end is not reached by the read, which stops 3 residues before it; the germline J gene fills it in. The J gene is TRBJ2-1, the V gene TRBV19; TRBD1 matches at 10 bases. The CDR3 is 15 amino acids. The germline V gene encodes CDR1 LNHDA and CDR2 SQIVND (reference sequence). V lost 10 bases to trimming and J lost 5 bases; unmatched junction nucleotides: 11. Here the CDR3 reads CATSTRDRGNNEQFF. CDR3 DNA, as far as it was read: TGTGCCACCTCAACCCGGGACAGGGGAAACAATGAG.

Worth noting for this clone: The read terminates 3 residues ahead of where the CDR3 ends, so the germline J gene completes it. The V and J genes are TRBV19 and TRBJ2-1; D unresolved. The CDR3 spans 12 residues. In germline, CDR1 is LNHDA, CDR2 SQIVND (reference sequence). Trimming removed 5 bases from V and 6 bases from J, with 8 bases in between. CDR3 sequence reads: CASSASANEQFF. The sequenced part of the CDR3 DNA is TGTGCCAGTAGTGCTAGTGCCAATGAG.

A word on this clone: One end of the junction fails to match germline, which may point to a read error. The read comes to an end 3 residues before the CDR3 does, leaving the germline J gene to fill in the end. The V call is TRBV20-1, the J call TRBJ2-7; TRBD1 aligns across 7 bases. The CDR3 covers 14 residues. Germline V gene lookup returns CDR1 DFQATT and CDR2 SNEGSKA (reference sequence). The CDR3 sequence is CSARGQGFSSEQYF. The covered CDR3 bases are TGCAGTGCTAGAGGACAGGGATTTTCCTCCGAG.

In terms of frequency, this clone is medium-sized. The DNA ends 3 residues before the CDR3 does, and the rest of the CDR3 is filled in from the germline J gene. V usage is TRBV7-3 and J usage is TRBJ2-3; D is ambiguous. The CDR3 contains 14 residues. From germline, CDR1 is SGHTA and CDR2 FQGTGA. V gave up 2 bases and J gave up 0 bases, with 6 bases separating them. The CDR3: CASSLALSTDTQYF. The part of the CDR3 DNA that was read is TGTGCCAGCAGCTTAGCACTGAGCACAGATACG.

Regarding this clone: From the germline J gene comes the end of the CDR3, since the read stops 3 residues before it. The chain links TRBV4-1 to TRBJ2-2; possible D gene TRBD2, 6 bases. Trimming cost V 0 bases and J 3 bases, with 11 bases left between them. Germline loops: CDR1 MGHRA, CDR2 YSYEKL. This CDR3 has 16 residues. Partial CDR3 DNA: TGCGCCAGCAGCCAAGATGTGCGGGATCACACCGGGGAG. Translating it yields CASSQDVRDHTGE. The CDR3 as a whole reads CASSQDVRDHTGELFF.

As to this clone: The CDR3 is cut off 3 residues early in the read; its end comes from the germline J gene. The chain couples TRBV11-2 to TRBJ1-5; possible D gene TRBD1, 5 bases. V was clipped by 5 bases and J by 2 bases, with 13 bases between them. Germline lookup yields CDR1 SGHAT and CDR2 FQNNGV. The CDR3 loop spans 15 amino acids. This CDR3 reads CASSRDSWGNQPQHF. CDR3 bases read: TGTGCCAGCAGCCGTGACAGTTGGGGCAATCAGCCC. The whole variable domain, filled in from reference TRBV11-2 and TRBJ1-5, reads EAGVAQSPRYKIIEKRQSVAFWCNPISGHATLYWYQQILGQGPKLLIQFQNNGVVDDSQLPKDRFSAERLKGVDSTLKIQPAKLEDSAVYLCASSRDSWGNQPQHFGDGTRLSIL.

The CDR3 DNA, read in part, is TGCAGCGTTGTACAGGGGATCAATCAGCCC. Translation gives CSVVQGINQP. The whole CDR3 protein reads CSVVQGINQPQHF. This chain links TRBV29-1 with TRBJ1-5; 7 bases are shared with TRBD1. The CDR3 end is not reached by the read, which stops 3 residues before it; the germline J gene fills it in. CDR3 size: 13 residues. CDR1 is SQVTM, CDR2 ANQGSEA, per germline. With V trimmed by 4 bases and J by 3 bases, 3 bases remained unmatched.